Each of the 22 T cell receptor beta chains below was sequenced from the same sample in a study of cytomegalovirus exposure and HLA in healthy donors. The PCR made use of 60 Vbeta and 13 Jbeta primers. TCRdb's table, derived via immunoSEQ multiplex PCR, lists solely in-frame clones and lacks some. Among more than 95,000 clones listed, 55% to 75% were seen once. The sample comprised PBMCs. These receptors came from a man in his fifties or sixties in good health and CMV-seronegative.

The rearrangement uses TRBV6-5 and TRBJ1-3, with D unresolved. The CDR3 contains 16 residues. From germline, CDR1 is MNHEY and CDR2 SVGAGI. V lost 2 bases and J 16 bases, leaving 27 bases between the germline ends. CDR3 in amino acids: CASSYSRQSSGNTVYF. DNA for the CDR3: TGTGCCAGCAGTTACAGCCGACAAAGCTCTGGAAACACCGTGTATTTT.

As regards this clone: At one end, the junction sequence differs from germline, possibly due to a read error. The V gene is TRBV7-9, the J gene TRBJ2-7; 9 bases agree with TRBD1. Looked up from germline, CDR1 is SEHNR and CDR2 is FQNEAQ (reference sequence). The CDR3 covers 14 residues. DNA of the CDR3: TGTGTCAGCAGAGCTGGGGGACAGGGCTACGAGCAGTACTTC. This gives the protein CVSRAGGQGYEQYF.

The chain links TRBV2 to TRBJ2-1, with D possibly TRBD2 on 6 matching bases. CDR1 is SNHLY and CDR2 is FYNNEI in the germline V gene. The V end was cut by 6 bases, the J end by 2 bases, with 23 bases between. The CDR3 is 18 amino acids. The CDR3 DNA follows: TGTGCCAGCAGCGGAGGATTGGAGGGGATGGGTCCCTACAATGAGCAGTTCTTC. Translation: CASSGGLEGMGPYNEQFF.

The chain carries TRBV19 and TRBJ2-3; possibly TRBD1 for D (5 bases). Germline CDR1 and CDR2: LNHDA and SQIVND (reference sequence). Trimming stripped 2 bases from V and 6 bases from J, with 15 bases between. The CDR3 covers 15 residues. This chain's CDR3 is CASSISTDPGDTQYF. The CDR3 DNA follows: TGTGCCAGTAGTATATCTACTGACCCAGGGGATACGCAGTATTTT.

V and J are TRBV6-5 and TRBJ2-6, with TRBD1 as a possible D gene (5 bases). The V gene lost 6 bases and the J gene lost 0 bases, with 9 bases spanning the gap. The CDR3 totals 15 residues. CDR1 is MNHEY, CDR2 SVGAGI, per germline. CDR3 sequence (DNA): TGTGCCAGCAGCAGAGACAGCTCTGGGGCCAACGTCCTGACTTTC. It yields the protein CASSRDSSGANVLTF.

The chain joins TRBV19 to TRBJ2-7; TRBD2 aligns across 9 bases. The junction had 8 bases not matched to a gene; V was cut back by 5 bases and J by 0 bases. Looked up from germline, CDR1 is LNHDA and CDR2 is SQIVND (reference sequence). This CDR3 has 16 amino acids. Here the CDR3 DNA reads TGTGCCAGTAGTCCCCTACTAGCGGGTTCCTCCTACGAGCAGTACTTC. It is translated as CASSPLLAGSSYEQYF.

This chain joins TRBV9 and TRBJ2-7, with D perhaps matching TRBD1 (5 bases). CDR1 and CDR2 from the germline V gene are SGDLS and YYNGEE. The length of the CDR3 is 16 residues. With 0 bases removed from V and 6 bases from J, the gap between germline ends came to 19 bases. CDR3 bases: TGTGCCAGCAGCGTAGGAGCCAGCCAAGGGGTATCCGAGCAGTACTTC. Protein: CASSVGASQGVSEQYF.

A few counts support this clone. Other DNA sequences in the sample encode the same CDR3. The rearrangement joins TRBV30 to TRBJ1-2; no firm D call. Germline loops: CDR1 GTSNPN, CDR2 SVGIG (reference sequence). V was shortened by 0 bases and J by 5 bases, with 7 bases between the two germline ends. The CDR3 loop spans 12 amino acids. The CDR3 nucleotides read TGTGCCTGGAGTGTGAGCGTTTATGGCTACACCTTC. Translating gives CAWSVSVYGYTF. The full variable domain, in which reference TRBV30 and TRBJ1-2 provide the parts outside the CDR3, is SQTIHQWPATLVQPVGSPLSLECTVEGTSNPNLYWYRQAAGRGLQLLFYSVGIGQISSEVPQNLSASRPQDRQFILSSKKLLLSDSGFYLCAWSVSVYGYTFGSGTRLTVV.

This clone was seen more than once but under ten times. The genes are TRBV5-4 and TRBJ2-3, with D hard to call. The CDR3 is made up of 15 amino acids. Between the trimmed V and J ends, which lost 2 bases and 0 bases, there was a span of 10 bases. Germline V gives CDR1 SGHNT, CDR2 YYREEE (reference sequence). The CDR3 DNA is TGTGCCAGCAGCTTTAAGCGCCCGAGCACAGATACGCAGTATTTT. Encoded protein: CASSFKRPSTDTQYF.

Written as DNA, the CDR3 is TGCAGCGTCCGCGGGGGACTAGCGGGGATGGAGACCCAGTACTTC. Translation gives CSVRGGLAGMETQYF. This chain connects TRBV29-1 to TRBJ2-5; TRBD2 matches at 13 bases. V shed 6 bases, J shed 5 bases, and the junction held 9 bases outside the gene matches. There are 15 residues in the CDR3. Germline CDR1 is SQVTM and CDR2 is ANQGSEA.

V usage is TRBV6-1 and J usage is TRBJ2-2; 8 positions match TRBD1. This CDR3 is 13 amino acids long. Germline V CDR1 and CDR2: MNHNS, SASEGT. DNA for the CDR3: TGTGCTACCCTGACAGGGGAAATCGGGGAGCTGTTTTTT. Translating it yields CATLTGEIGELFF.

The table lists this clone with a count of one. J is TRBJ2-1 and V is TRBV10-3; 9 positions match TRBD1. Germline CDR1 is ENHRY and CDR2 is SYGVKD. V lost 10 bases, J lost 2 bases, and 15 bases stayed unmatched. This CDR3 has 17 amino acids. The CDR3 region has the DNA TGTGCCACCTTGGGACAGGGAAGAGCGTCCACCTACAATGAGCAGTTCTTC. As protein: CATLGQGRASTYNEQFF.

This chain joins TRBV28 and TRBJ2-2; TRBD2 aligns across 8 bases. This CDR3 is 16 amino acids long. After removal of 3 bases from V and 2 bases from J, the junction contained 5 bases not matched to a gene. Germline lookup yields CDR1 MDHEN and CDR2 SYDVKM. The CDR3 DNA is TGTGCCAGCAGTTTCTGGATAGCGGGAAACACCGGGGAGCTGTTTTTT. Amino acid sequence: CASSFWIAGNTGELFF.

This clone was seen a few times. V is TRBV7-9 and J is TRBJ1-2, with D uncertain. With 4 bases removed from V and 8 bases from J, the gap between germline ends came to 23 bases. CDR3 length: 16 amino acids. Germline CDR1 is SEHNR and CDR2 is FQNEAQ (reference sequence). For the CDR3, the DNA is TGTGCCAGCAGCTCTGGCTTAAAGCATACCCAGGCGGGCTACACCTTC. Amino acid sequence: CASSSGLKHTQAGYTF.

The gene calls are TRBV2 and TRBJ2-1, with TRBD1 identical over 8 bases. The CDR3 covers 15 residues. CDR1 and CDR2 from the germline V gene are SNHLY and FYNNEI. Trimming took 5 bases from V and 5 from J; bases not matched to a gene: 8. CDR3 loop: CASSFRTGIDNEQFF. CDR3 bases: TGTGCCAGCAGTTTTAGGACAGGGATCGACAATGAGCAGTTCTTC.

V is TRBV10-3 and J is TRBJ1-4; D unclear. Deletions cut 0 bases from V and 8 bases from J, with 16 bases between. The CDR3 loop spans 16 amino acids. CDR1 ENHRY and CDR2 SYGVKD come from the germline V gene. The CDR3 DNA reads as TGTGCCATCAGTGAGTCGTCGAGGGCAGGAGACGAAAAACTGTTTTTT. It codes for CAISESSRAGDEKLFF.

The chain carries TRBV27 and TRBJ1-2; D may be TRBD1 (5 bases). The CDR3 is made up of 13 amino acids. Germline CDR1 and CDR2: MNHEY and SMNVEV (reference sequence). V lost 6 bases, J lost 7 bases, and 15 bases lay in between. The CDR3 protein is CASSPQGLGGYTF. CDR3 bases: TGTGCCAGCAGCCCCCAGGGTCTGGGTGGCTACACCTTC.

The chain links TRBV18 to TRBJ1-6; 9 bases fit TRBD1. This CDR3 has 15 amino acids. Per germline, CDR1 KGHSH and CDR2 LQKENI. Trimming removed 6 bases from V and 7 bases from J; junction bases left unmatched: 7. The CDR3 DNA reads TGTGCCAGCTCCTCAGCACAGGGGGCAAATTCACCCCTCCACTTT. It codes for CASSSAQGANSPLHF.

This clone was seen more than once but under ten times. The rearrangement uses TRBV27 and TRBJ1-5; D is unresolved. Germline-derived CDR1 and CDR2 are MNHEY and SMNVEV (reference sequence). V gave up 2 bases and J gave up 6 bases, with 5 bases separating them. There are 12 residues in the CDR3. In nucleotides, the CDR3 is TGTGCCAGCAGTTTAGGGCCTCAGCCCCAGCATTTT. It translates to CASSLGPQPQHF.

The chain carries TRBV28 and TRBJ1-2; TRBD1 agrees at 8 bases. The CDR3 is 13 residues long. From germline, CDR1 is MDHEN and CDR2 SYDVKM. The trim removed 7 bases at V and 6 bases at J, leaving 7 bases unmatched. This CDR3 is CASNPGGEDGYTF. The CDR3 nucleotides are TGTGCCAGCAACCCAGGGGGCGAGGATGGCTACACCTTC.

By share, this clone ranks as medium-sized. The chain has TRBV19 and TRBJ1-4; tentatively, D is TRBD1 (5 bases). V dropped 11 bases and J dropped 1 base, with 14 bases sitting between them. CDR3 length equals 14 residues. Germline V gives CDR1 LNHDA, CDR2 SQIVND (reference sequence). The CDR3 is CASSGGGTNEKLFF. The CDR3 DNA sequence: TGTGCCTCCAGTGGCGGGGGAACTAATGAAAAACTGTTTTTT.

By share, this clone ranks as medium-sized. V and J are TRBV6-5 and TRBJ2-7; TRBD2 matches 10 bases. The germline gives CDR1 MNHEY, CDR2 SVGAGI. This CDR3 comprises 15 residues. Trimming at V came to 1 base and at J to 5 bases, leaving 5 bases not matched to a gene. The CDR3 here is CASSYWSSGSHEQYF. The CDR3 DNA reads TGTGCCAGCAGTTACTGGTCTAGCGGGAGTCACGAGCAGTACTTC.